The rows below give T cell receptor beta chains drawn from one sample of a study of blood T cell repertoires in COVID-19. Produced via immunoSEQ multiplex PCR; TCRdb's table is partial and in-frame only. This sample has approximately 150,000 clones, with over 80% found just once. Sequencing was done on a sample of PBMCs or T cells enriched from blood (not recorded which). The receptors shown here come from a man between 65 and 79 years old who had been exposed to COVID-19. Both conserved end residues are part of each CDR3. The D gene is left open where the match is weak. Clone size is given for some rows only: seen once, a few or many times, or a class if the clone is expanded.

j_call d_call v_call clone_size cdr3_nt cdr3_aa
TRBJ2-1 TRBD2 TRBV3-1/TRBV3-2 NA TGTGCCAGCAGCCCCCCCCCGGCTAGCGGGAGGGCCTATGAGCAGTTCTTC CASSPPPASGRAYEQFF
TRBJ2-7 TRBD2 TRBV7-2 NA TGTGCCAGCAGCCCCCTGGCTAGCGGGAGTTACGAGCAGTACTTC CASSPLASGSYEQYF
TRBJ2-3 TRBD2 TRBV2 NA TGTGCCAGCCGGGACTATGGACTAGCGGGGGGGAGGAGCACAGATACGCAGTATTTT CASRDYGLAGGRSTDTQYF
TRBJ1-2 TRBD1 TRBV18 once TGTGCCAGCTCACCAGGTCCACAGGGGGCGTATGGCTACACCTTC CASSPGPQGAYGYTF
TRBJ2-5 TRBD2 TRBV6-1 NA TGTGCCAGCAGTGAAGCGGGAGGGTACTTTGAGACCCAGTACTTC CASSEAGGYFETQYF
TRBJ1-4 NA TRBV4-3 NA TGCGCCAGCAGCCAAGCCAGGGGCCCCACTAATGAAAAACTGTTTTTT CASSQARGPTNEKLFF
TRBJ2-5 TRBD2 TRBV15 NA TGTGCCACCAGCAGAGGAAAGCGGGGGGCCTCGGTCCAAGAGACCCAGTACTTC CATSRGKRGASVQETQYF
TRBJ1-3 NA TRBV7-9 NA TGTGCCAGCAGCCGTTGGCTCACCGGGTCCACTAGCTCTGGAAACACCATATATTTT CASSRWLTGSTSSGNTIYF
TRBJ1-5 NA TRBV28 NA TGTGCCAGCGGACAGATCTATAGCAATCAGCCCCAGCATTTT CASGQIYSNQPQHF
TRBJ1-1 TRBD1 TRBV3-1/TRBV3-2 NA TGTGCCAGCAGCCTCCCGACAGGGAAAGCTTTCTTT CASSLPTGKAFF
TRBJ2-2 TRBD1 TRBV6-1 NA TGTGCCAGCAGTGAAGGTCTACAGGGGGCCGGGGAGCTGTTTTTT CASSEGLQGAGELFF